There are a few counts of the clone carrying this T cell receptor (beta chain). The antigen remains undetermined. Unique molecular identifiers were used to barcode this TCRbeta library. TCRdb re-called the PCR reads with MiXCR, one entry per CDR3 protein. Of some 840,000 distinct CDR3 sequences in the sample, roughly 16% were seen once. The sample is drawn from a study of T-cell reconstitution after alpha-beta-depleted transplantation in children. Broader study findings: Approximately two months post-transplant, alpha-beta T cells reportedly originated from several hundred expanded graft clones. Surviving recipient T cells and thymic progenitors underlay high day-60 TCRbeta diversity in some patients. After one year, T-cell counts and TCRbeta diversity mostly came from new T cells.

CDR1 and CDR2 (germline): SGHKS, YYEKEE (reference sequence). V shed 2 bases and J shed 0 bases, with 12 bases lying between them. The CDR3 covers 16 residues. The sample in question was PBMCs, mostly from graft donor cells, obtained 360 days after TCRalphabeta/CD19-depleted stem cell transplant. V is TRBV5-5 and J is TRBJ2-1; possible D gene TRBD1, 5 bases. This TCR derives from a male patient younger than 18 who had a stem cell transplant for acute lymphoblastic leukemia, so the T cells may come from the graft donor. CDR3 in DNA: TGTGCCAGCAGCTTAAGACAGCTTAGCTCCTACAATGAGCAGTTCTTC. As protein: CASSLRQLSSYNEQFF.